The next 22 T cell receptor beta chains were all read from a single sample in a study of blood T cell repertoires in COVID-19. The table came from immunoSEQ multiplex PCR; TCRdb's copy has only in-frame clones and leaves some out. The sample yields fewer than 300,000 clones, about 83% seen once. Sequencing was carried out using peripheral blood. These receptors were collected from a man older than 75 with acute or convalescent COVID-19.

The chain uses TRBV3-1 (or the pseudogene TRBV3-2) and TRBJ2-5; 12 bases are a match to TRBD1. Germline-derived CDR1 and CDR2 are LGHDT and YNNKEL (reference sequence). CDR3 size: 18 residues. Losses at the gene ends were 0 bases for V and 5 bases for J; bases not matched to a gene: 10. The CDR3 bases are TGTGCCAGCAGCCAAGATTCCGGGACAGGGGGCGCGTTTGAGACCCAGTACTTC. Its protein is CASSQDSGTGGAFETQYF.

This clone was counted a single time. The V call is TRBV11-3, the J call TRBJ2-1, with 14 bases that match TRBD2. Germline V gives CDR1 SGHNT, CDR2 YENEEA. Trimming took 8 bases from V and 9 from J; bases not matched to a gene: 12. CDR3 size: 16 residues. As DNA, the CDR3 is TGTGCCAGCGCCCGCCAGGGACTAGCGGGAGTCTCTGAGCAGTTCTTC. This gives the protein CASARQGLAGVSEQFF.

V and J are TRBV11-2 and TRBJ2-7, with 10 bases fitting TRBD1. Trimming took 2 bases from V and 6 from J; bases not matched to a gene: 4. CDR1 SGHAT and CDR2 FQNNGV come from the germline V gene. The length of the CDR3 is 14 residues. The CDR3: CASSLTWTGGEQYF. Here the CDR3 DNA reads TGTGCCAGCAGCTTAACCTGGACAGGGGGCGAGCAGTACTTC. Filled out from reference TRBV11-2 and TRBJ2-7, the complete variable domain reads EAGVAQSPRYKIIEKRQSVAFWCNPISGHATLYWYQQILGQGPKLLIQFQNNGVVDDSQLPKDRFSAERLKGVDSTLKIQPAKLEDSAVYLCASSLTWTGGEQYFGPGTRLTVT.

The gene calls are TRBV6-1 and TRBJ1-6; TRBD1 might be the D (5 bases). The CDR3 covers 17 residues. Germline V lookup: CDR1 MNHNS, CDR2 SASEGT. V was clipped by 0 bases and J by 6 bases, with 15 bases between them. CDR3 nucleotide sequence: TGTGCCAGCAGTGAAGCGTCCGGTGTGGGGGGTAATTCACCCCTCCACTTT. It translates to CASSEASGVGGNSPLHF.

The CDR3 sequence is CASARDGGVSTDTQYF. For the CDR3, the DNA is TGCGCCAGCGCCCGGGACGGCGGGGTAAGCACAGATACGCAGTATTTT. The genes are TRBV10-2 and TRBJ2-3; tentative D call: TRBD2 (6 bases). From germline, CDR1 is WSHSY and CDR2 SAAADI. The length of the CDR3 is 16 residues. V dropped 8 bases and J dropped 0 bases, with 18 bases sitting between them.

J is TRBJ2-5 and V is TRBV3-1 (or the pseudogene TRBV3-2), with D possibly being TRBD2 (5 bases). Germline CDR1 reads LGHDT; CDR2 reads YNNKEL (reference sequence). Trimming stripped 5 bases from V and 1 base from J, with 14 bases between. The CDR3 extends over 15 amino acids. The CDR3 reads CASSANPGVQETQYF. CDR3 coding DNA: TGTGCCAGCAGCGCAAATCCCGGGGTCCAAGAGACCCAGTACTTC.

In this sample, this clone turned up a few times. The chain links TRBV5-1 to TRBJ2-7; 7 nucleotides line up with TRBD1. The CDR3 is made up of 14 amino acids. The ends lost 0 bases at V and 3 bases at J; junction bases unmatched: 3. The germline gives CDR1 SGHRS, CDR2 YFSETQ. The CDR3 DNA is TGCGCCAGCAGCTTGGCGGGACAGCGCTACGAGCAGTACTTC. As protein: CASSLAGQRYEQYF.

The chain combines TRBV18 with TRBJ2-1; D call uncertain. This CDR3 has 14 residues. In germline, CDR1 is KGHSH, CDR2 LQKENI. Trimming shortened V by 2 bases and J by 4 bases, and 9 bases separated the two germline ends. CDR3 sequence reads: CASSPLAAYNEQFF. CDR3 DNA: TGTGCCAGCTCACCATTGGCGGCTTACAATGAGCAGTTCTTC.

The CDR3 DNA is TGTGCCAGCAAAAAGGCCGAAACGGCGAGGCCCGGGGAGCTGTTTTTT. It encodes CASKKAETARPGELFF. The chain uses TRBV27 and TRBJ2-2, with unresolved D. Germline CDR1 is MNHEY and CDR2 is SMNVEV (reference sequence). Trimming removed 7 bases from V and 6 bases from J, with 21 bases in between. The CDR3 runs to 16 residues.

This clone was observed a single time. This chain joins TRBV27 and TRBJ2-4; the D gene is possibly TRBD1 (6 bases). Trimming stripped 4 bases from V and 1 base from J, with 14 bases between. Looked up from germline, CDR1 is MNHEY and CDR2 is SMNVEV (reference sequence). This CDR3 spans 16 amino acids. CDR3 amino acids: CASSSDRLEAKNIQYF. CDR3 nucleotides: TGTGCCAGCAGTTCCGACAGGTTGGAGGCCAAAAACATTCAGTACTTC.

The chain carries TRBV5-4 and TRBJ2-6, with D possibly matching TRBD1 (6 bases). The CDR3 sequence is 15 residues long. CDR1 and CDR2 from the germline V gene are SGHNT and YYREEE (reference sequence). V was shortened by 6 bases and J by 4 bases, with 14 bases between the two germline ends. The CDR3 nucleotides are TGTGCCAGCACCTCCCAGGGGAGAGGGGCCAACGTCCTGACTTTC. Protein: CASTSQGRGANVLTF.

The chain links TRBV20-1 to TRBJ2-7, with 7 nucleotides matching TRBD2. This CDR3 is 11 amino acids long. V dropped 8 bases and J dropped 4; count of bases not matched to a gene: 5. CDR1 and CDR2 from the germline V gene are DFQATT and SNEGSKA (reference sequence). CDR3 DNA: TGCAGTCCAGACGGGGGGTACGAGCAGTACTTC. Protein: CSPDGGYEQYF.

V and J are TRBV7-3 and TRBJ2-5; the match to TRBD2 covers 10 bases. Germline V gives CDR1 SGHTA, CDR2 FQGTGA. The CDR3 runs 16 residues. After removal of 5 bases from V and 2 bases from J, the junction contained 8 bases not matched to a gene. The CDR3 DNA sequence: TGTGCCAGCAGCCTCGGCCCAGCGGGAGGGCAAGAGACCCAGTACTTC. Translated: CASSLGPAGGQETQYF.

This chain links TRBV25-1 with TRBJ1-3, with a possible D match to TRBD1 (6 bases). This CDR3 has 14 amino acids. Per the germline V gene, CDR1 is MGHDK and CDR2 is SYGVNS. Trimming removed 4 bases from V and 5 bases from J, with 12 bases in between. The CDR3 is CASSAPGGRNTIYF. The CDR3 DNA reads as TGTGCCAGCAGTGCCCCCGGGGGGCGAAACACCATATATTTT.

The chain joins TRBV28 to TRBJ1-2; perhaps TRBD1 as D (5 bases). The CDR3 extends over 16 amino acids. Trimming shortened V by 6 bases and J by 5 bases, and 22 bases separated the two germline ends. Germline CDR1 MDHEN, CDR2 SYDVKM. The CDR3 loop reads CASSLIPLGQAYGYTF. The CDR3 DNA sequence: TGTGCCAGCAGCCTGATTCCCTTAGGACAAGCATATGGCTACACCTTC.

J is TRBJ2-3 and V is TRBV7-9; D gene unclear. In germline, CDR1 is SEHNR, CDR2 FQNEAQ (reference sequence). Between the trimmed V and J ends, which lost 5 bases and 0 bases, there was a span of 9 bases. The CDR3 consists of 14 residues. The CDR3 loop reads CASSAFISTDTQYF. The CDR3 region has the DNA TGTGCCAGCAGCGCGTTTATTAGCACAGATACGCAGTATTTT. The variable domain in full, with the rest retrieved from reference TRBV7-9 and TRBJ2-3, is DTGVSQNPRHKITKRGQNVTFRCDPISEHNRLYWYRQTLGQGPEFLTYFQNEAQLEKSRLLSDRFSAERPKGSFSTLEIQRTEQGDSAMYLCASSAFISTDTQYFGPGTRLTVL.

This sequence joins TRBV24-1 and TRBJ2-3; D gene uncertain. The CDR3 contains 13 residues. Germline V gene sequence: CDR1 KGHDR, CDR2 SFDVKD. V lost 0 bases, J lost 6 bases, and 6 bases lay in between. The CDR3 loop reads CATSDLGQDTQYF. CDR3 DNA: TGTGCCACCAGTGATTTGGGGCAGGATACGCAGTATTTT.

The rearrangement joins TRBV29-1 to TRBJ2-1; D may be TRBD2 (5 bases). Germline CDR1 SQVTM, CDR2 ANQGSEA. The V end lost 5 bases, the J end lost 6 bases, and 14 bases lay between the germline ends. The CDR3 loop spans 13 amino acids. CDR3 bases: TGCAGCGTTTCCCCGATCAGCGGCAATGAGCAGTTCTTC. Protein: CSVSPISGNEQFF.

V is TRBV28 and J is TRBJ1-3; D gene uncertain. CDR3 length: 13 residues. Trimming pared 6 bases from V and 9 bases from J, leaving 15 bases between. CDR1 is MDHEN, CDR2 SYDVKM, per germline. The CDR3 DNA follows: TGTGCCAGCAGCTTGATCCGAAAGCGCACCATATATTTT. Translated: CASSLIRKRTIYF. Combining the CDR3 with reference TRBV28 and TRBJ1-3 gives the whole variable domain DVKVTQSSRYLVKRTGEKVFLECVQDMDHENMFWYRQDPGLGLRLIYFSYDVKMKEKGDIPEGYSVSREKKERFSLILESASTNQTSMYLCASSLIRKRTIYFGEGSWLTVV.

This clone has a handful of counts. The J gene is TRBJ2-4, the V gene TRBV3-1 (or the pseudogene TRBV3-2), with TRBD1 matching over 10 bases. The CDR3 totals 13 residues. In germline, CDR1 is LGHDT, CDR2 YNNKEL (reference sequence). V lost 4 bases and J lost 8; bases outside the gene matches: 2. The DNA for the CDR3 is TGTGCCAGCAGCCGACAGGGGGCGGACATTCAGTACTTC. Amino acids: CASSRQGADIQYF.

V usage is TRBV11-2 and J usage is TRBJ1-2, with D possibly TRBD1 on 5 matching bases. Germline V CDR1 and CDR2: SGHAT, FQNNGV. Trimming pared 5 bases from V and 4 bases from J, leaving 11 bases between. The CDR3 is 13 residues long. This chain's CDR3 is CASSPTGVYGYTF. DNA for the CDR3: TGTGCCAGCAGCCCAACAGGTGTCTATGGCTACACCTTC.

V is TRBV5-1 and J is TRBJ2-7, with TRBD1 matching over 9 bases. Germline V gene sequence: CDR1 SGHRS, CDR2 YFSETQ. The CDR3 is 14 amino acids. With V trimmed by 6 bases and J by 5 bases, 9 bases remained unmatched. The CDR3 region has the DNA TGCGCCAGCAATCCGGGACAGGGACTAAACGAGCAGTACTTC. It specifies CASNPGQGLNEQYF.